This entry lists 2 T cell receptor beta chains sequenced from one sample in a study of post-analysis software for immune sequencing data. Their antigen targets remain unknown. Presence of unique molecular identifiers characterized the TCR beta cDNA libraries. TCRdb processed the PCR reads anew with MiXCR; each CDR3 protein has one entry. The sample holds hundreds of thousands of distinct CDR3 sequences, approximately 53% seen once. Points from the study as a whole: TRBV5-6, TRBV5-1 and TRBV20-1 belonged to a set of roughly 5 TRBV segments that were more frequent in patients than controls.

Specimen: blood. Every receptor here comes from a girl between 5 and 17 years old with multiple sclerosis.

This clonotype was seen more than once but under ten times. The rearrangement uses TRBV29-1 and TRBJ1-1, with D hard to call. V lost 7 bases to trimming and J lost 0 bases, with 6 bases between them. Germline V gene lookup returns CDR1 SQVTM and CDR2 ANQGSEA. This CDR3 comprises 11 residues. The CDR3 loop reads CSAPLNTEAFF. Written as DNA, the CDR3 is TGCAGCGCCCCTCTGAACACTGAAGCTTTCTTT. The variable domain in full, with the rest retrieved from reference TRBV29-1 and TRBJ1-1, is SAVISQKPSRDICQRGTSLTIQCQVDSQVTMMFWYRQQPGQSLTLIATANQGSEATYESGFVIDKFPISRPNLTFSTLTVSNMSPEDSSIYLCSAPLNTEAFFGQGTRLTVV.

This clonotype was seen only a few times. The chain employs TRBV29-1 and TRBJ2-7; D may be TRBD1 or TRBD2 (5 bases each). CDR3 length: 16 amino acids. Germline V CDR1 and CDR2: SQVTM, ANQGSEA. Trimming pared 5 bases from V and 2 bases from J, leaving 22 bases between. The CDR3 nucleotides read TGCAGCGTTTTGGGGGAGCCAGCAGGGACCCCCTACGAGCAGTACTTC. It codes for CSVLGEPAGTPYEQYF.